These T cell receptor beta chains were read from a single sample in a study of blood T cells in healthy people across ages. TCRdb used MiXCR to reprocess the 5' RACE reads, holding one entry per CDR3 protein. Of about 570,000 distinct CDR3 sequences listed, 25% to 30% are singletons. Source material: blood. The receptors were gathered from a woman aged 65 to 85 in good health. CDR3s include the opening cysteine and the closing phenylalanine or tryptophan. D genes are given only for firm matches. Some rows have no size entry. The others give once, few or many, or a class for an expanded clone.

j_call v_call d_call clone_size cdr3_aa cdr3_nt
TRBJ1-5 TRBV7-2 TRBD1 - CASSPTGLKQPQHF TGTGCCAGCAGCCCGACAGGGCTAAAACAGCCCCAGCATTTT
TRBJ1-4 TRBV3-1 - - CASSQAGWGEKLFF TGTGCCAGCAGCCAAGCGGGGTGGGGTGAAAAACTGTTTTTT
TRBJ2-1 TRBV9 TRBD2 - CASSPNPGLAHNEQFF TGTGCCAGCAGCCCCAACCCGGGACTAGCTCACAATGAGCAGTTCTTC
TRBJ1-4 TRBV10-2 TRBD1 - CASSGDSGQKLFF TGCGCCAGCAGTGGGGACAGCGGTCAAAAACTGTTTTTT
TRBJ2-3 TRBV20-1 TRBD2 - CSARTSGTSTDTQYF TGCAGTGCCCGGACTAGCGGGACCTCCACAGATACGCAGTATTTT
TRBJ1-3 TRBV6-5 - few CASSSILSGSSGNTIYF TGTGCCAGCAGTTCCATCCTCTCAGGGAGCTCTGGAAACACCATATATTTT
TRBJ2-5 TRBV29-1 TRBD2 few CSAVLAVGTQYF TGCAGCGCCGTTCTAGCGGTTGGGACCCAGTACTTC
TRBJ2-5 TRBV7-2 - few CASSLGRDGTQYF TGTGCCAGCAGCTTAGGCAGGGATGGGACCCAGTACTTC
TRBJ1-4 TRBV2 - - CASSEVNEGKLFF TGTGCCAGCAGTGAAGTAAACGAAGGAAAACTGTTTTTT
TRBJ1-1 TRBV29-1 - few CSGTQNTEAFF TGCAGCGGAACTCAGAACACTGAAGCTTTCTTT
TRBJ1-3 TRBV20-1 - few CSATSGLHSGNTIYF TGCAGTGCCACATCAGGGTTACACTCTGGAAACACCATATATTTT
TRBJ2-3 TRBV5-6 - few CASRVMGVSGDTQYF TGTGCCAGCAGGGTGATGGGGGTTTCTGGAGATACGCAGTATTTT
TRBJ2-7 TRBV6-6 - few CASRLAPLNHEQYF TGTGCCAGCAGGTTGGCCCCCCTGAACCACGAGCAGTACTTC
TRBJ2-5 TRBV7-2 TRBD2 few CASSSSGGAWETQYF TGTGCCAGCAGTTCAAGCGGGGGGGCATGGGAGACCCAGTACTTC
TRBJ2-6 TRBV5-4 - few CASSGRGGGSGANVLTF TGTGCCAGCAGCGGCCGAGGGGGAGGTTCTGGGGCCAACGTCCTGACTTTC
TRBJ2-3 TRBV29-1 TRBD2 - CSVKRGGNTDTQYF TGCAGCGTTAAGCGGGGGGGCAACACAGATACGCAGTATTTT
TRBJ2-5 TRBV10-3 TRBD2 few CAISRPGTSGGETQYF TGTGCCATCAGCAGACCCGGGACTAGCGGGGGAGAGACCCAGTACTTC
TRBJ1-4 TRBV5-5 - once CASSTLEGEKLFF TGTGCCAGCAGCACTCTCGAGGGAGAAAAACTGTTTTTT
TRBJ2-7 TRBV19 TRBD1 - CASSISGTGGSYEQYF TGTGCCAGTAGCATCTCAGGGACAGGGGGTTCCTACGAGCAGTACTTC
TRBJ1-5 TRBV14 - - CASSQPRDAAMYSNQPQHF TGTGCCAGCAGCCAGCCCCGGGACGCAGCAATGTATAGCAATCAGCCCCAGCATTTT
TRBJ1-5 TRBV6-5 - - CASSRESNQPQHF TGTGCCAGTAGCAGGGAAAGCAATCAGCCCCAGCATTTT
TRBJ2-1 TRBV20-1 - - CSATRQAGNEQFF TGCAGTGCTACCAGACAGGCGGGGAATGAGCAGTTCTTC
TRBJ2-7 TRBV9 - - CASSVGGVAYEQYF TGTGCCAGCAGCGTAGGGGGGGTCGCCTACGAGCAGTACTTC
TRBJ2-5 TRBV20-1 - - CSAPREGGIGETQYF TGCAGTGCCCCTAGAGAGGGGGGTATTGGGGAGACCCAGTACTTC
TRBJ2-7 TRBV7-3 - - CASSLTGTREYEQYF TGTGCCAGCAGCTTAACGGGGACCCGAGAGTACGAGCAGTACTTC
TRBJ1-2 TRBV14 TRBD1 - CAGSHIRTGEKGNGYTF TGTGCCGGCAGCCACATCCGGACAGGGGAAAAAGGGAATGGCTACACCTTC
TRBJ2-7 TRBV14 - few CASSQKRSYEQYF TGTGCCAGCAGCCAGAAACGTTCCTACGAGCAGTACTTC
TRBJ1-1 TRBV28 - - CASRVRTHNTEAFF TGTGCCAGCAGGGTTAGGACCCACAACACTGAAGCTTTCTTT
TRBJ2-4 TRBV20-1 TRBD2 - CSASQLAGGNIQYF TGCAGTGCCAGCCAGCTAGCGGGGGGGAACATTCAGTACTTC
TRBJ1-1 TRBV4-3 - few CASSQELPTEAFF TGCGCCAGCAGCCAGGAACTACCCACTGAAGCTTTCTTT
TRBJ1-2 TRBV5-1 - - CASSLVGRVDGYTF TGCGCCAGCAGCTTGGTGGGTCGGGTCGATGGCTACACCTTC
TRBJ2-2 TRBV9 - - CASSVPPSGELFF TGTGCCAGCAGCGTCCCCCCCTCCGGGGAGCTGTTTTTT